The source of this T cell receptor (beta chain) is a study of blood T cell repertoires in COVID-19. Germline V lookup: CDR1 SGHAT, CDR2 FQNNGV. Germline trimming cut 6 bases from V and 0 bases from J; bases unmatched to any gene: 11. The CDR3 is made up of 18 amino acids. Generated by immunoSEQ multiplex PCR, the TCRdb table keeps only in-frame clones and is missing some. The sample lists some 520,000 clones, roughly nine tenths occurring once. The sequencing input was peripheral blood. This clonotype was sampled from a man between 18 and 29 years old with COVID-19, enrolled during active disease. V and J are TRBV11-2 and TRBJ2-6; TRBD1 aligns across 7 bases. CDR3 bases: TGTGCCAGCAGGTATACCGGGACAGTGGCCTCTGGGGCCAACGTCCTGACTTTC. It codes for CASRYTGTVASGANVLTF.